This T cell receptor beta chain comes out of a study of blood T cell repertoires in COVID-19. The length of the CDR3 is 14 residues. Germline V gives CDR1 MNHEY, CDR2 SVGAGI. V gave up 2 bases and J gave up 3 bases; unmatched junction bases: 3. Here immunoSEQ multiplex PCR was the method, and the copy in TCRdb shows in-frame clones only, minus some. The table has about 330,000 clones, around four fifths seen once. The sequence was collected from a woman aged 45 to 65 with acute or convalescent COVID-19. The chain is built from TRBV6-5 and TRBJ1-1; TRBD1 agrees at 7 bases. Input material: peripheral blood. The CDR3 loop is CASSYEGADTEAFF. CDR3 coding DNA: TGTGCCAGCAGTTACGAGGGGGCGGACACTGAAGCTTTCTTT.